The entry below describes one T cell receptor beta chain. In germline, CDR1 is GTSNPN, CDR2 SVGIG (reference sequence). The CDR3 totals 13 residues. V shed 2 bases, J shed 8 bases, and the junction held 6 bases outside the gene matches. The record originates from a study of blood T cell repertoires in COVID-19. Study background: Spain, Italy and the United States supplied samples that represented acute and convalescent COVID-19.

Original processing methods: Nucleated cell number was recorded as an estimate derived from reference gene primer amplification. Measured with immunoSEQ multiplex PCR; TCRdb has only the in-frame clones, and not every one. V and J calls and clone size are given by that table; D and trimming were obtained from the DNA. The sample holds about 86,000 clones; over 80% are singletons and the top ten take 1.1%. The chain combines TRBV30 with TRBJ1-1; 9 bases align to TRBD1. This sequence originates from a human donor in a cohort sampled during active COVID-19. The material sequenced was peripheral blood. Written as DNA, the CDR3 is TGTGCCTGGAGTACGTTGACAGGGGGAGAAGCTTTCTTT. Encoded protein: CAWSTLTGGEAFF.